This paragraph reports one TCR beta chain. Its matching antigen is unknown. Time point of the sample: newly diagnosed, previously untreated cHL patient sample. Thawed PBMCs underwent magnetic negative selection to yield purified CD4+ T cells. These data come from a study of PD-1 blockade in classical Hodgkin lymphoma. Germline loops: CDR1 KGHSH, CDR2 LQKENI. Trimming pared 3 bases from V and 0 bases from J, leaving 13 bases between. CDR3 size: 16 residues. Assay used: immunoSEQ multiplex PCR; TCRdb lists only in-frame clones, some missing. The table includes roughly 23,000 clones, more than 90% detected once. Study-level results: Baseline TCR diversity was reportedly lower in newly diagnosed patients than healthy donors.

Sequences were obtained from CD4+ T cells from blood. This clonotype was sampled from a human donor with classical Hodgkin lymphoma. The J gene is TRBJ2-3, the V gene TRBV18; TRBD1 or TRBD2 may be the D gene (5 bases each). CDR3 DNA: TGTGCCAGCTCACCTTCGGGGCGACGTAGCACAGATACGCAGTATTTT. Translated: CASSPSGRRSTDTQYF.